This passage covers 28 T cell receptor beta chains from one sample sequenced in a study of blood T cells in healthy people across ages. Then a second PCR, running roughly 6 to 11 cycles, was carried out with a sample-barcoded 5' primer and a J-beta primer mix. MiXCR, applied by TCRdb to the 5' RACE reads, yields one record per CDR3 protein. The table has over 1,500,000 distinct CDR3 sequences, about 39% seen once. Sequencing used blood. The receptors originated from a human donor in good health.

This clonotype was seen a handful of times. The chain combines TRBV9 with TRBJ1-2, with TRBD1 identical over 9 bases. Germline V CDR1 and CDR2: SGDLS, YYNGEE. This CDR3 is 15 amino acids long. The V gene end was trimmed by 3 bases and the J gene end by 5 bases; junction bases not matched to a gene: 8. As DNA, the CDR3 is TGTGCCAGCAGCGGGGACAGGGCCTCACGGTATGGCTACACCTTC. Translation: CASSGDRASRYGYTF.

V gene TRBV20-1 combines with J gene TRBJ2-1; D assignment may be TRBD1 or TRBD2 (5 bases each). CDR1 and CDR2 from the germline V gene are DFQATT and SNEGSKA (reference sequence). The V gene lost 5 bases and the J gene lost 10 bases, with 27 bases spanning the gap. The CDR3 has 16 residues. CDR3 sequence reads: CSAPKLSGTARREQFF. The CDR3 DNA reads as TGCAGTGCTCCGAAATTATCGGGGACCGCAAGGAGGGAGCAGTTCTTC.

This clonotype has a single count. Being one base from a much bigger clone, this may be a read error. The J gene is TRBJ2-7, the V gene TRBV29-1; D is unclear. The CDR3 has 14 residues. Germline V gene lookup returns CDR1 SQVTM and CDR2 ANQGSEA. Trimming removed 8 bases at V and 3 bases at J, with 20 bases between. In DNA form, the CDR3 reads TGCAGCATTGCGGTCGGGTTACACCTCTACGAGCAGTACTTC. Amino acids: CSIAVGLHLYEQYF.

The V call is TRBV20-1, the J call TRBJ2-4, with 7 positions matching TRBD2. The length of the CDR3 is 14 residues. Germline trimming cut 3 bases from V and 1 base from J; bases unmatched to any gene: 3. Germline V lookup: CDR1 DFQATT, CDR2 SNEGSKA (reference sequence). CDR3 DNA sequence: TGCAGTGCTAGCGGGGAGGGGGCCAAAAACATTCAGTACTTC. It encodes CSASGEGAKNIQYF.

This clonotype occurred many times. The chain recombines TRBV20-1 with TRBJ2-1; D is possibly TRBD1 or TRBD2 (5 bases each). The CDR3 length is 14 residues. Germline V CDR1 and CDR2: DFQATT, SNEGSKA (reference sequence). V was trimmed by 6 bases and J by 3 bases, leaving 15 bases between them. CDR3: CSAEGPERYNEQFF. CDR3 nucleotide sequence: TGCAGTGCCGAGGGACCCGAACGCTACAATGAGCAGTTCTTC.

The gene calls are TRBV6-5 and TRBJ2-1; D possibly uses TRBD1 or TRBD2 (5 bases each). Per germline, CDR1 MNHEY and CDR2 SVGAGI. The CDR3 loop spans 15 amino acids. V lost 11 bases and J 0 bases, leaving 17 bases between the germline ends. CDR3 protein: CAARVGTDSYNEQFF. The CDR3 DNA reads TGTGCCGCAAGAGTCGGGACGGACTCCTACAATGAGCAGTTCTTC.

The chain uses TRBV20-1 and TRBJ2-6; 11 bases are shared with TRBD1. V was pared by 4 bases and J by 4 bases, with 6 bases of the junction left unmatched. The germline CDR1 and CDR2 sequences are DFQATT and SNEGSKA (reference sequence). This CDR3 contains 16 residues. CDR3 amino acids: CSAKGQGVEGANVLTF. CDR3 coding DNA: TGCAGTGCTAAGGGACAGGGGGTCGAGGGGGCCAACGTCCTGACTTTC.

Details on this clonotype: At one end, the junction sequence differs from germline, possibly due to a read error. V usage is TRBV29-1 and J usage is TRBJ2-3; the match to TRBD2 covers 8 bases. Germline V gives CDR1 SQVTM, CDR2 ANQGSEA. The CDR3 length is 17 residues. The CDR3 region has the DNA TGCAGCGTTGAAGACTATAAGCGGGGGAGCGAAACAGATGCGCAGTATTTT. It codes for CSVEDYKRGSETDAQYF.

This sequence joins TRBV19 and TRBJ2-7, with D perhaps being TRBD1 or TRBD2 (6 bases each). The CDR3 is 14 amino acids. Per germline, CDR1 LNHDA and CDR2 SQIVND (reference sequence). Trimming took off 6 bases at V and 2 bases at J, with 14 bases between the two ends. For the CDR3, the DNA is TGTGCCAGTAGCGGGGGCGGCGGGGCCTACGAGCAGTACTTC. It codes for CASSGGGGAYEQYF.

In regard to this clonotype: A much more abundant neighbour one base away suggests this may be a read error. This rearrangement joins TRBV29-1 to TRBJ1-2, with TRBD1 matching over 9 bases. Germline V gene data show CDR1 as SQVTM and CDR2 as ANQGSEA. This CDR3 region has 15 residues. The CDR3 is CGVEDRDRGNYGYTF. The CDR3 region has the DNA TGCGGCGTTGAAGATCGAGACAGGGGGAACTATGGCTACACCTTC.

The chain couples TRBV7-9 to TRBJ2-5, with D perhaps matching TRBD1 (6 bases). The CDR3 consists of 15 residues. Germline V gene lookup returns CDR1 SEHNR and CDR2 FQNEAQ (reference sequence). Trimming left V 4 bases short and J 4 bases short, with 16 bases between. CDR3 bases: TGTGCCAGCAGCTCTAGTGACCCCAGGGGAGAGACCCAGTACTTC. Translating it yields CASSSSDPRGETQYF.

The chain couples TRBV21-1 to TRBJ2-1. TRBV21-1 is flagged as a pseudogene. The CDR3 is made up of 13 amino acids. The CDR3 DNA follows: TGTGCCAGTATAGGGAACTCCTACAATGAGCAGTTCTTC. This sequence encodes CASIGNSYNEQFF.

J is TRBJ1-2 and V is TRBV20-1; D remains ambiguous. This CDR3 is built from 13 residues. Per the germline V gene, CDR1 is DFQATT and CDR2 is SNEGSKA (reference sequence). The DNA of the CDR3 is TGCAGCGCTCTTGAGGCCCGGCTCTATGGCTACACCTTC. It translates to CSALEARLYGYTF.

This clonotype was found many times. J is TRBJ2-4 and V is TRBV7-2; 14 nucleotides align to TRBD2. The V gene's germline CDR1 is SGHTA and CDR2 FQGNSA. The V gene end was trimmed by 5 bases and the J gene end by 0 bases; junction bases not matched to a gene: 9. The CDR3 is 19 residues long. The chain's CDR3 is CASSGRLAGGTLAKNIQYF. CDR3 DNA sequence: TGTGCCAGCAGCGGCCGACTAGCGGGGGGGACTTTAGCCAAAAACATTCAGTACTTC.

The CDR3: CASSRTGGGGNEKLFF. The DNA of the CDR3 is TGCGCCAGCAGCCGTACAGGGGGCGGTGGTAATGAAAAACTGTTTTTT. V gene TRBV4-3 combines with J gene TRBJ1-4; the match to TRBD1 covers 9 bases. V was pared by 4 bases and J by 4 bases, with 7 bases of the junction left unmatched. Germline CDR1 reads LGHNA; CDR2 reads YSLEER. The CDR3 sequence is 16 residues long.

CDR3 DNA: TGTGCCAGCAGCCAAGTAAGGGCGGAAGCTTTCTTT. Translated: CASSQVRAEAFF. This sequence joins TRBV4-2 and TRBJ1-1; D gene unclear. The germline V gene encodes CDR1 LGHNA and CDR2 YNFKEQ. The CDR3 is 12 amino acids. The V and J ends lost 1 base and 8 bases respectively, with 8 bases between them.

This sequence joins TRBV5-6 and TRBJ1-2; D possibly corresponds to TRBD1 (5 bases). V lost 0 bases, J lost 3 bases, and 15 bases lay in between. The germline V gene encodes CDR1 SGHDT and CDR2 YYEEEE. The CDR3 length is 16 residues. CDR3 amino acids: CASSLGGRSPYYGYTF. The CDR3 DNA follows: TGTGCCAGCAGCTTGGGGGGCCGGTCCCCATACTATGGCTACACCTTC.

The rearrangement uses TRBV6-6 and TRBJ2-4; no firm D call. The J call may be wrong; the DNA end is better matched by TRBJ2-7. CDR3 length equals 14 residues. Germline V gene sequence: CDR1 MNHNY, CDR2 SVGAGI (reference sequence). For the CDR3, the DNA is TGTGCCAGCACCTCAAGGCCTGTCACCTACGAGCAGTACTTC. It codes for CASTSRPVTYEQYF.

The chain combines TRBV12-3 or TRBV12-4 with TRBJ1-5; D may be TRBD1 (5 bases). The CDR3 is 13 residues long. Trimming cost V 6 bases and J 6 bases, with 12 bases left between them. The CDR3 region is CASRGQGRQPQHF. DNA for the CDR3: TGTGCCAGCAGGGGCCAGGGACGTCAGCCCCAGCATTTT.

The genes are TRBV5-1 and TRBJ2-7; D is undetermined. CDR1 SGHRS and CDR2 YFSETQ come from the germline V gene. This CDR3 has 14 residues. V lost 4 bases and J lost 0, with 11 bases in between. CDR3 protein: CASSDRRISYEQYF. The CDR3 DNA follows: TGCGCCAGCAGCGATCGACGAATCTCCTACGAGCAGTACTTC.

The CDR3 coding sequence is TGTGCCAGCAGCTTAGAGAGAGGGGGCAACTATGGCTACACCTTC. Protein: CASSLERGGNYGYTF. The chain carries TRBV7-6 and TRBJ1-2; 7 bases are a match to TRBD1. The V gene's germline CDR1 is SGHVS and CDR2 FNYEAQ. V shed 1 base and J 2 bases; nucleotides not matched to a gene: 4. This CDR3 is built from 15 residues.

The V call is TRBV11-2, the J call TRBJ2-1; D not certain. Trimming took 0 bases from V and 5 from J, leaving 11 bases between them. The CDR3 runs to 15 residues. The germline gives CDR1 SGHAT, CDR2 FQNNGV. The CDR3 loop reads CASSLEPGPDNEQFF. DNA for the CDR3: TGTGCCAGCAGCTTAGAGCCCGGTCCTGACAATGAGCAGTTCTTC.

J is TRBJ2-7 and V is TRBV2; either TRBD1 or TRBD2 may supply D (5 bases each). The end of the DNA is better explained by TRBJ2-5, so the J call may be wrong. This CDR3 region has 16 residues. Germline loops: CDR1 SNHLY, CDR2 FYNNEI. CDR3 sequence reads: CASSFGTQIHKETQYF. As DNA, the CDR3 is TGTGCCAGCAGTTTCGGGACGCAAATACATAAAGAGACCCAGTACTTC.

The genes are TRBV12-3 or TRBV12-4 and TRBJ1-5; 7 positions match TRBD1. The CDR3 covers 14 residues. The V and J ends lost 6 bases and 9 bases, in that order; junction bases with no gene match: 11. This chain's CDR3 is CASSGTERVGPQHF. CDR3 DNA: TGTGCCAGCAGCGGGACAGAGAGAGTGGGGCCCCAGCATTTT.

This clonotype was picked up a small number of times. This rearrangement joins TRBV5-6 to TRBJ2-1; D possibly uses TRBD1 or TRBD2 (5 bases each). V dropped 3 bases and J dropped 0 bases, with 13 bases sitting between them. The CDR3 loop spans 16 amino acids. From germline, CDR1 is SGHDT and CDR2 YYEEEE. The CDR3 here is CASSYPGLSSYNEQFF. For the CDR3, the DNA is TGTGCCAGCAGCTACCCGGGGCTGAGCTCCTACAATGAGCAGTTCTTC.

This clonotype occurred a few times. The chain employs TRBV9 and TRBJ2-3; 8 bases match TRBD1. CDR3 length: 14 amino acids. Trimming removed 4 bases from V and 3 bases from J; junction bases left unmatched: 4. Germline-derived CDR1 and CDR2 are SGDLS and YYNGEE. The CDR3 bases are TGTGCCAGCAGCATGACAGGGGTGACAGATACGCAGTATTTT. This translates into CASSMTGVTDTQYF. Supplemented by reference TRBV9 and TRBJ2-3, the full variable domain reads DSGVTQTPKHLITATGQRVTLRCSPRSGDLSVYWYQQSLDQGLQFLIQYYNGEERAKGNILERFSAQQFPDLHSELNLSSLELGDSALYFCASSMTGVTDTQYFGPGTRLTVL.

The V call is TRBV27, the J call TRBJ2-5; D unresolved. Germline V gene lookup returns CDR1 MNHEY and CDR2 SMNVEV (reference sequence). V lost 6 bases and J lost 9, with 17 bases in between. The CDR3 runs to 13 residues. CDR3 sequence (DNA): TGTGCCAGCAGCCCAATACAAGGCCTAGCCCAGTACTTC. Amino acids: CASSPIQGLAQYF.

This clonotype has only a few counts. CDR3 in amino acids: CASSLETDSYEQYF. The CDR3 DNA reads TGTGCCAGCAGCTTGGAAACGGACTCCTACGAGCAGTACTTC. The chain has TRBV5-6 and TRBJ2-7; no reliable D call. Trimming pared 0 bases from V and 0 bases from J, leaving 7 bases between. CDR1 is SGHDT, CDR2 YYEEEE, per germline. This CDR3 contains 14 residues.